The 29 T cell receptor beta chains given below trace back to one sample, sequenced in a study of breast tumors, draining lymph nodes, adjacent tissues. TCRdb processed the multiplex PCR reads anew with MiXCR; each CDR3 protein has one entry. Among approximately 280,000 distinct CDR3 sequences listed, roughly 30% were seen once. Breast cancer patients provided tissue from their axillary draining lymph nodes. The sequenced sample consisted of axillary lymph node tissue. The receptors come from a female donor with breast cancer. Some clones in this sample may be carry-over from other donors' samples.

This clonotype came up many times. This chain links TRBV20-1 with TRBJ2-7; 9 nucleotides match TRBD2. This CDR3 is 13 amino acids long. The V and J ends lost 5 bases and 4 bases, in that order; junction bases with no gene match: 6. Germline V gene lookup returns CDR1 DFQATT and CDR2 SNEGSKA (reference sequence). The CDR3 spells CSAHVAGVYEQYF. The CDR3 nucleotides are TGCAGTGCTCACGTAGCGGGAGTTTACGAGCAGTACTTC.

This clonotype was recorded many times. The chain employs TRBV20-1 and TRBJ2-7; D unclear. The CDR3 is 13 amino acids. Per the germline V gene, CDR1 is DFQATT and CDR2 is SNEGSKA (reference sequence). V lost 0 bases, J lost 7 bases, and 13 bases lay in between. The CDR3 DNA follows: TGCAGTGCTAGAGACAACACCGTTTGGGAGCAGTACTTC. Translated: CSARDNTVWEQYF.

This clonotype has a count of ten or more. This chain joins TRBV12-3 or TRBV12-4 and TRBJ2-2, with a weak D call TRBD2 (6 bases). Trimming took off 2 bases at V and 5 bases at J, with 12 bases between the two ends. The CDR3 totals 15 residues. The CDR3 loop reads CASSLSRGGTGELFF. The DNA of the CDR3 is TGTGCCAGCAGTTTATCCCGGGGAGGTACCGGGGAGCTGTTTTTT.

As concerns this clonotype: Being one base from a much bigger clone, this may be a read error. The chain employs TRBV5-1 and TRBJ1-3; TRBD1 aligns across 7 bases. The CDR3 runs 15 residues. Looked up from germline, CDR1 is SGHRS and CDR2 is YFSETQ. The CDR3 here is CASSLGGASGSTIYF. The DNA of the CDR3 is TGCGCCAGCAGCTTAGGGGGCGCGAGTGGAAGCACCATATATTTT. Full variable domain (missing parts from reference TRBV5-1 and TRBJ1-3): KAGVTQTPRYLIKTRGQQVTLSCSPISGHRSVSWYQQTPGQGLQFLFEYFSETQRNKGNFPGRFSGRQFSNSRSEMNVSTLELGDSALYLCASSLGGASGSTIYFGEGSWLTVV.

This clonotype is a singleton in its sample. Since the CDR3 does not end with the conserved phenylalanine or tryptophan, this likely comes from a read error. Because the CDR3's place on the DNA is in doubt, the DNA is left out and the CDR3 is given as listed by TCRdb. CDR3: CASSQGESGGTFGTQHL. V and J are TRBV4-1 and TRBJ2-5; the D call of TRBD2 is as the table states it, not checked on the DNA. The CDR3 numbers 17 amino acids, ends counted. Per the germline V gene, CDR1 is MGHRA and CDR2 is YSYEKL.

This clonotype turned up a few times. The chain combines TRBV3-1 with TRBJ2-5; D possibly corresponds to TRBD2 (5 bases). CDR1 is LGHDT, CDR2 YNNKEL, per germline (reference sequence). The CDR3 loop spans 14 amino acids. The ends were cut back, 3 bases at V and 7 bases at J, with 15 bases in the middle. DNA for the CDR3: TGTGCCAGCAGCCACCATGAGGGAGAATTGACCCAGTACTTC. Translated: CASSHHEGELTQYF.

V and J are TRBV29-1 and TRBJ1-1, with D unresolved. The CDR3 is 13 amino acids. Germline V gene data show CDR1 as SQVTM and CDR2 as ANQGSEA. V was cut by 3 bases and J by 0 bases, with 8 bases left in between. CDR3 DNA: TGCAGCGTTGAGGCACAACTGAACACTGAAGCTTTCTTT. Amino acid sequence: CSVEAQLNTEAFF.

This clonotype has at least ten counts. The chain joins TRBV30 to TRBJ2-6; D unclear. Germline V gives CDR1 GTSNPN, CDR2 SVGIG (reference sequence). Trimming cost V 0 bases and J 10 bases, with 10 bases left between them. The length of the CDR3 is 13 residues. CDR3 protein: CAWSVLLGNVLTF. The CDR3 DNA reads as TGTGCCTGGAGTGTACTACTTGGGAACGTCCTGACTTTC.

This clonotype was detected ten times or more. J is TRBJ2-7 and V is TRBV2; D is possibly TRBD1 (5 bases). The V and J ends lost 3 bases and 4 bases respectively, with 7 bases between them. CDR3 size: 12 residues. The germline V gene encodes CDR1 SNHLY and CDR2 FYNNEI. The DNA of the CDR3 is TGTGCCAGCAGTGAGCAGGGTTACGAGCAGTACTTC. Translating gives CASSEQGYEQYF.

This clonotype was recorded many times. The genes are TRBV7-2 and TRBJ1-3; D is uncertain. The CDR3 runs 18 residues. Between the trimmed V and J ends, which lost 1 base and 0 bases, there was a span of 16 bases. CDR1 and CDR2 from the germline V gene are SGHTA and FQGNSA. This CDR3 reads CASSLVSPGFSSGNTIYF. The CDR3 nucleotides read TGTGCCAGCAGCTTAGTTAGCCCGGGGTTTAGCTCTGGAAACACCATATATTTT.

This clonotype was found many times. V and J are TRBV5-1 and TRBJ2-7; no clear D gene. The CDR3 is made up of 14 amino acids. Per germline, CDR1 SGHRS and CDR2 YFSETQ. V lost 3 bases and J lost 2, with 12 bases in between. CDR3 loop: CASSSDKNPYEQYF. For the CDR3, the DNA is TGCGCCAGCAGCTCCGACAAGAACCCCTACGAGCAGTACTTC.

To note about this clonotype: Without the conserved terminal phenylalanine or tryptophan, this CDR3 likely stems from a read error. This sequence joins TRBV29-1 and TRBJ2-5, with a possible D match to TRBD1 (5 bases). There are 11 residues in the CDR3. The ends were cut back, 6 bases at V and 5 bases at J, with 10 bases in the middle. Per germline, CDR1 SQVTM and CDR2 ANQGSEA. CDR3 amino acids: CSVAGLETQYL. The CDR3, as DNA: TGCAGCGTCGCAGGGTTGGAGACCCAGTACCTC.

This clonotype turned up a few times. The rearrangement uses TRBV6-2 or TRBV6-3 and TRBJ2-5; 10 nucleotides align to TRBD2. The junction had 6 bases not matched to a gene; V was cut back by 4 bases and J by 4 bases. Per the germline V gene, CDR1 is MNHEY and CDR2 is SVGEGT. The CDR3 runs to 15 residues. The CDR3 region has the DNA TGTGCCAGCAGTTCGGCTAGCGGGAGAACAGAGACCCAGTACTTC. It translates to CASSSASGRTETQYF.

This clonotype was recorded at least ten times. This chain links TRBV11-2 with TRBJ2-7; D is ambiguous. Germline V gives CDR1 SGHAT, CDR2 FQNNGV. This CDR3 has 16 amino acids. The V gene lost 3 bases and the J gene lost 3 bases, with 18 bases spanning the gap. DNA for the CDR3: TGTGCCAGCAGCTTCAGATCGGTACAGAGCCACTACGAGCAGTACTTC. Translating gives CASSFRSVQSHYEQYF.

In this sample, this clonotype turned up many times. The CDR3 DNA sequence: TGCAGTGCTAGAGACGCCGGGAGGAACACCGGGGAGCTGTTTTTT. Translation: CSARDAGRNTGELFF. This chain joins TRBV20-1 and TRBJ2-2; D might be TRBD2 (6 bases). Trimming removed 0 bases from V and 1 base from J, with 9 bases in between. CDR3 length: 15 residues. The germline gives CDR1 DFQATT, CDR2 SNEGSKA (reference sequence).

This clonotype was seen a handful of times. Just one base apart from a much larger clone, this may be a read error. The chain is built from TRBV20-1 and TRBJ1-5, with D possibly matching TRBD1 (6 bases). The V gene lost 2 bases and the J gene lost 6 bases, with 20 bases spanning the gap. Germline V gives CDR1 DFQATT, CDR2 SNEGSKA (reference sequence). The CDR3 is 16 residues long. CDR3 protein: CSARRGAGALSQPQHF. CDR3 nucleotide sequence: TGCAGTGCTAGAAGGGGGGCAGGGGCTCTGAGTCAGCCCCAGCATTTT.

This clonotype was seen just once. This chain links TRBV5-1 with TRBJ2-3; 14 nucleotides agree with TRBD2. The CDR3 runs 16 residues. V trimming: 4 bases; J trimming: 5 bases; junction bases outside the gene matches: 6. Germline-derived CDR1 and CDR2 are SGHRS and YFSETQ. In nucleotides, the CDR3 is TGCGCCAGCAGCACCAAGACTAGCGGGGGGGAAGATACGCAGTATTTT. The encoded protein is CASSTKTSGGEDTQYF.

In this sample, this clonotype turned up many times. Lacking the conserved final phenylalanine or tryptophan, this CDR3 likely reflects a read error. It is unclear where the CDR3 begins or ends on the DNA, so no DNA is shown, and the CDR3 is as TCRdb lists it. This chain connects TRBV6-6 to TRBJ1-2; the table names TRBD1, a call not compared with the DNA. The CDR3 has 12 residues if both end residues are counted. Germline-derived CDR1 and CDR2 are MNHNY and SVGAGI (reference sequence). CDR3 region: CASSKERQGPDL.

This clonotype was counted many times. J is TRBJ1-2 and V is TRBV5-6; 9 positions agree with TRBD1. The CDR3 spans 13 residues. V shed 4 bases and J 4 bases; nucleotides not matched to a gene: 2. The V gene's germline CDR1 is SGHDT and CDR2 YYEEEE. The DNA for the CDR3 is TGTGCCAGCAGCGAGGACAGGGGCTATGGCTACACCTTC. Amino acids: CASSEDRGYGYTF.

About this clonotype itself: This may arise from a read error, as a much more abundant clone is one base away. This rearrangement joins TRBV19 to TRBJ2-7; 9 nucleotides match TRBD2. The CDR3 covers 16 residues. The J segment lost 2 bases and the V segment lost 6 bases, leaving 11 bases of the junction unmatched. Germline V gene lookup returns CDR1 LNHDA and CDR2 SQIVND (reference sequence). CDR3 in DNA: TGTGCCAGTAGGCAGATAGCGGGAGAGGGAGCCTACGAGCAGTACTTC. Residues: CASRQIAGEGAYEQYF.

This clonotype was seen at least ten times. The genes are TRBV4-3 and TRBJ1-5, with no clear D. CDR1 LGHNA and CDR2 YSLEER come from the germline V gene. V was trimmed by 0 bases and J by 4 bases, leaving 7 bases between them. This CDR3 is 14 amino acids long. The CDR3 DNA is TGCGCCAGCAGCCAAGATCCCAGAAATCAGCCCCAGCATTTT. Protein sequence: CASSQDPRNQPQHF.

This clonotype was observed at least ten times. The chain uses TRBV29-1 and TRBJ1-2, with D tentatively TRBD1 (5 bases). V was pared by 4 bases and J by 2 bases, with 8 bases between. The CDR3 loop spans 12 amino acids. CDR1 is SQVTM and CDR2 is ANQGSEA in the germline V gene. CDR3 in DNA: TGCAGCGTTGTGGGGGGGAACTATGGCTACACCTTC. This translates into CSVVGGNYGYTF.

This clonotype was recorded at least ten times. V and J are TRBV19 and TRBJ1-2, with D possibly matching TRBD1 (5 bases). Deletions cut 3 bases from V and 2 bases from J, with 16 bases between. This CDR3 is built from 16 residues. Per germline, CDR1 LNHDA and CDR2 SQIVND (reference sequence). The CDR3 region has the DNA TGTGCCAGTAGTATGGGCAGGGAAAACCTCAACTATGGCTACACCTTC. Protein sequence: CASSMGRENLNYGYTF.

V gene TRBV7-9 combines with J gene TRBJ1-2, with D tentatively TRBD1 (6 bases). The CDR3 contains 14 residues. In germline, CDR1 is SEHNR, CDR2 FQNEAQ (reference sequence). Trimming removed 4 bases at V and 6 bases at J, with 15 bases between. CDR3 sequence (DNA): TGTGCCAGCAGCTCCGGCAGGGGAGCGAATGGCTACACCTTC. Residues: CASSSGRGANGYTF. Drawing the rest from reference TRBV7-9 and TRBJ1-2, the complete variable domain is DTGVSQNPRHKITKRGQNVTFRCDPISEHNRLYWYRQTLGQGPEFLTYFQNEAQLEKSRLLSDRFSAERPKGSFSTLEIQRTEQGDSAMYLCASSSGRGANGYTFGSGTRLTVV.

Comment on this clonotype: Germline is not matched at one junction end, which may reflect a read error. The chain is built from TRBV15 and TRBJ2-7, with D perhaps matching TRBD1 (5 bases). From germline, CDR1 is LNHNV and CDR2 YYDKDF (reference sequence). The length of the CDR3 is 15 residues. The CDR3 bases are TGTGCCACCAGCAGAGATACCGGCGTTAGGGGCGAGCAGTGCTTC. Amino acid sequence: CATSRDTGVRGEQCF. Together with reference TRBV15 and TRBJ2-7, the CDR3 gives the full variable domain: DAMVIQNPRYQVTQFGKPVTLSCSQTLNHNVMYWYQQKSSQAPKLLFHYYDKDFNNEADTPDNFQSRRPNTSFCFLDIRSPGLGDTAMYLCATSRDTGVRGEQCFGPGTRLTVT.

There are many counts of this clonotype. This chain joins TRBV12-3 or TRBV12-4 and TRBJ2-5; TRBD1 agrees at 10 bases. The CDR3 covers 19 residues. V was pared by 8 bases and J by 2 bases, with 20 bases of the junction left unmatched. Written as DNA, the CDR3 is TGTGCCAGCGTAAACTGGGACAGGGGAATGTTAGCGAGACAAGAGACCCAGTACTTC. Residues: CASVNWDRGMLARQETQYF.

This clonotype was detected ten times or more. The CDR3 here is CASSTTSGSFGETQYF. Written as DNA, the CDR3 is TGCGCCAGCAGCACTACTAGCGGGAGCTTCGGAGAGACCCAGTACTTC. The chain couples TRBV5-1 to TRBJ2-5; 11 nucleotides agree with TRBD2. CDR3 length: 16 residues. J lost 4 bases, V lost 4 bases, and 9 bases had no gene match. The germline CDR1 and CDR2 sequences are SGHRS and YFSETQ.

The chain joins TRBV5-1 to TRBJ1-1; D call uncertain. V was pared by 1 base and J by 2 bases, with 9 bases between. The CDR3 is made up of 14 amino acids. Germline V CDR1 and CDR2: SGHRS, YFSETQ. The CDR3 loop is CASSLQVTNTEAFF. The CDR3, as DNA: TGCGCCAGCAGCTTGCAGGTGACAAACACTGAAGCTTTCTTT.

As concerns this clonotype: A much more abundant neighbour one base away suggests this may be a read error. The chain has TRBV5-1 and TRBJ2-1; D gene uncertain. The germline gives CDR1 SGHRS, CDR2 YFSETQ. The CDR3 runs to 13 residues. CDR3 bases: TGCGCCGGCAGCTTTGTGGATCACAATGAGCAGTTCTTC. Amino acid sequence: CAGSFVDHNEQFF.